What follows are 26 T cell receptor beta chains derived from one specimen sequenced in a study of CD8+ T cells in alopecia areata. Following extraction, RNA underwent reverse transcription to cDNA, which served as the sequencing template. Some clones are missing from TCRdb's copy, which holds only in-frame ones; the method was immunoSEQ multiplex PCR. The sample includes some 110,000 clones, less than 75% seen only once; the top ten take less than 15%. Indicated treatment: oral pan-JAK inhibitor, 5-10 mg twice daily. The sample consisted of CD8+ T cells sorted from blood, taken at week 24, from a patient treated with tofacitinib. The origin of the receptors is a human donor with alopecia areata.

The J gene is TRBJ2-1, the V gene TRBV9; TRBD1 is a possible D gene (5 bases). The ends were cut back, 9 bases at V and 2 bases at J, with 12 bases in the middle. There are 13 residues in the CDR3. From germline, CDR1 is SGDLS and CDR2 YYNGEE. The CDR3 loop is CATPTVPYNEQFF. For the CDR3, the DNA is TGTGCCACTCCGACAGTCCCCTACAATGAGCAGTTCTTC.

The chain carries TRBV30 and TRBJ1-2, with 8 bases that match TRBD1. J lost 3 bases, V lost 0 bases, and 6 bases had no gene match. This CDR3 spans 15 amino acids. Germline V gene sequence: CDR1 GTSNPN, CDR2 SVGIG (reference sequence). The CDR3 nucleotides are TGTGCCTGGAGTGTACAGGGGGGGGCGGACTATGGCTACACCTTC. It specifies CAWSVQGGADYGYTF.

CDR3 nucleotide sequence: TGTGCCAGCAGTTACTCCTCGGGGCGCAGGGTCTACGAGCAGTACTTC. Amino acid sequence: CASSYSSGRRVYEQYF. The chain carries TRBV6-5 and TRBJ2-7; D may be TRBD1 or TRBD2 (5 bases each). Germline lookup yields CDR1 MNHEY and CDR2 SVGAGI. This CDR3 has 16 amino acids. Trimming removed 0 bases at V and 3 bases at J, with 15 bases between.

The rearrangement uses TRBV6-1 and TRBJ2-1, with 11 bases lining up with TRBD1. The length of the CDR3 is 15 residues. Germline V gene data show CDR1 as MNHNS and CDR2 as SASEGT. Germline trimming cut 3 bases from V and 5 bases from J; bases unmatched to any gene: 3. The CDR3 is CASSEGQGGHNEQFF. The CDR3 DNA reads TGTGCCAGCAGTGAGGGACAGGGGGGCCACAATGAGCAGTTCTTC.

The V call is TRBV5-6, the J call TRBJ2-7; D is tentatively TRBD1 or TRBD2 (5 bases each). Germline CDR1 and CDR2: SGHDT and YYEEEE. The CDR3 extends over 14 amino acids. V shed 5 bases and J shed 2 bases, with 14 bases lying between them. The CDR3 nucleotides are TGTGCCAGCAGATCAGTGGGGGTTACCTACGAGCAGTACTTC. Translated, it gives CASRSVGVTYEQYF.

This clone was seen a handful of times. This chain joins TRBV7-6 and TRBJ2-4; weak D call: TRBD1 (5 bases). This CDR3 is built from 16 residues. The V end was cut by 1 base, the J end by 6 bases, with 16 bases between. Germline CDR1 reads SGHVS; CDR2 reads FNYEAQ. As DNA, the CDR3 is TGTGCCAGCAGCTTAGGCTGGGGCCTAGTTTCAAACATTCAGTACTTC. Translated: CASSLGWGLVSNIQYF.

This clone was counted a single time. The V and J genes are TRBV4-1 and TRBJ1-1; maybe TRBD1 (5 bases). CDR1 and CDR2 from the germline V gene are MGHRA and YSYEKL. Trimming stripped 0 bases from V and 4 bases from J, with 6 bases between. This CDR3 has 13 residues. The CDR3: CASSQDDSTEAFF. In nucleotides, the CDR3 is TGCGCCAGCAGCCAAGATGACAGCACTGAAGCTTTCTTT.

The chain joins TRBV7-2 to TRBJ2-1; perhaps TRBD1 as D (6 bases). CDR1 is SGHTA and CDR2 is FQGNSA in the germline V gene. The CDR3 loop spans 15 amino acids. The V end lost 6 bases, the J end lost 3 bases, and 15 bases lay between the germline ends. The CDR3, as DNA: TGTGCCAGCAGAGGGACATCCGAACTCTACAATGAGCAGTTCTTC. The encoded protein is CASRGTSELYNEQFF.

As DNA, the CDR3 is TGTGCCAGCAGCTTACCCGGGACAGGGGCCTACAATGAGCAGTTCTTC. Translating it yields CASSLPGTGAYNEQFF. The J gene is TRBJ2-1, the V gene TRBV7-9; TRBD1 matches at 10 bases. Per germline, CDR1 SEHNR and CDR2 FQNEAQ (reference sequence). Trimming at V came to 2 bases and at J to 2 bases, leaving 3 bases not matched to a gene. The CDR3 has 16 residues.

This clone was seen just once. The V and J genes are TRBV13 and TRBJ2-1, with 7 nucleotides matching TRBD1. Unmatched junction bases numbered 8, after V lost 5 bases and J lost 7 bases. The germline V gene has CDR1 PRHDT and CDR2 FYEKMQ (reference sequence). The CDR3 sequence is 14 residues long. The CDR3 nucleotides read TGTGCCAGCAGCACCCGACAGGGCCCAAATGAGCAGTTCTTC. Translation: CASSTRQGPNEQFF.

The CDR3: CATDVDISTDTQYF. The CDR3 DNA follows: TGTGCCACGGATGTGGACATAAGCACAGATACGCAGTATTTT. The chain links TRBV15 to TRBJ2-3, with D perhaps TRBD1 (5 bases). Between the trimmed V and J ends, which lost 9 bases and 0 bases, there was a span of 13 bases. The CDR3 has 14 residues. CDR1 and CDR2 (germline): LNHNV, YYDKDF (reference sequence).

This clone was seen a single time. The CDR3 DNA reads as TGTGCCAGCAGCTTAGGGGATCTCGGTGAAGCTTTCTTT. This codes for CASSLGDLGEAFF. The chain joins TRBV13 to TRBJ1-1; D is ambiguous. The germline V gene has CDR1 PRHDT and CDR2 FYEKMQ (reference sequence). CDR3 size: 13 residues. V dropped 0 bases and J dropped 7 bases, with 9 bases sitting between them.

This clone was counted between two and nine times. The V call is TRBV5-1, the J call TRBJ2-7, with TRBD1 identical over 7 bases. The V gene end was trimmed by 3 bases and the J gene end by 1 base; junction bases not matched to a gene: 1. The germline V gene encodes CDR1 SGHRS and CDR2 YFSETQ. CDR3 length: 13 amino acids. Written as DNA, the CDR3 is TGCGCCAGCAGCTGGGACAGATCCTACGAGCAGTACTTC. Amino acid sequence: CASSWDRSYEQYF.

DNA of the CDR3: TGTGCCAGTAGTATGGGCAGCGGCTCCTACGAGCAGTACTTC. This gives the protein CASSMGSGSYEQYF. The gene calls are TRBV19 and TRBJ2-7, with D tentatively TRBD2 (5 bases). The V end was cut by 3 bases, the J end by 0 bases, with 9 bases between. CDR1 is LNHDA and CDR2 is SQIVND in the germline V gene (reference sequence). There are 14 residues in the CDR3.

The rearrangement links TRBV27 to TRBJ2-1; perhaps TRBD1 as D (6 bases). The germline V gene has CDR1 MNHEY and CDR2 SMNVEV (reference sequence). V lost 6 bases to trimming and J lost 6 bases, with 12 bases between them. The CDR3 is 13 residues long. The CDR3 nucleotides read TGTGCCAGCAGCACCACAGGGTCCAATGAGCAGTTCTTC. It is translated as CASSTTGSNEQFF.

The J gene is TRBJ1-2, the V gene TRBV29-1; unclear D gene. Germline V gene sequence: CDR1 SQVTM, CDR2 ANQGSEA. V was pared by 6 bases and J by 4 bases, with 18 bases between. The CDR3 sequence is 14 residues long. This CDR3 reads CSVPTRFEIYGYTF. CDR3 nucleotide sequence: TGCAGCGTCCCGACCCGGTTCGAAATCTATGGCTACACCTTC. Drawing the rest from reference TRBV29-1 and TRBJ1-2, the complete variable domain is SAVISQKPSRDICQRGTSLTIQCQVDSQVTMMFWYRQQPGQSLTLIATANQGSEATYESGFVIDKFPISRPNLTFSTLTVSNMSPEDSSIYLCSVPTRFEIYGYTFGSGTRLTVV.

The chain has TRBV5-6 and TRBJ2-3, with D perhaps given as TRBD1 or TRBD2 (7 bases each). Germline CDR1 SGHDT, CDR2 YYEEEE. The CDR3 totals 16 residues. The germline V and J ends were trimmed by 4 bases and 2 bases, with 17 bases remaining between them. The CDR3 region has the DNA TGTGCCAGCAGCGATTTTCAGGGGGGGCTCACAGATACGCAGTATTTT. Amino acid sequence: CASSDFQGGLTDTQYF. Full variable domain (missing parts from reference TRBV5-6 and TRBJ2-3): DAGVTQSPTHLIKTRGQQVTLRCSPKSGHDTVSWYQQALGQGPQFIFQYYEEEERQRGNFPDRFSGHQFPNYSSELNVNALLLGDSALYLCASSDFQGGLTDTQYFGPGTRLTVL.

The chain couples TRBV29-1 to TRBJ2-7; D is uncertain. The CDR3 totals 12 residues. V was shortened by 1 base and J by 3 bases, with 7 bases between the two germline ends. Per the germline V gene, CDR1 is SQVTM and CDR2 is ANQGSEA. This chain's CDR3 is CSVEGTGYEQYF. CDR3 coding DNA: TGCAGCGTTGAAGGTACGGGCTACGAGCAGTACTTC.

The rearrangement uses TRBV7-8 and TRBJ2-1; the D gene is possibly TRBD2 (5 bases). This CDR3 spans 12 amino acids. In germline, CDR1 is SGHVS, CDR2 FQNEAQ. V was trimmed by 5 bases and J by 5 bases, leaving 7 bases between them. The CDR3 DNA sequence: TGTGCCAGCAGCACCGGGGACAATGAGCAGTTCTTC. The encoded protein is CASSTGDNEQFF.

This clone has just a few counts. This chain links TRBV25-1 with TRBJ1-2; no firm D call. The CDR3 is made up of 15 amino acids. Trimming removed 3 bases at V and 3 bases at J, with 14 bases between. The germline CDR1 and CDR2 sequences are MGHDK and SYGVNS. CDR3 nucleotides: TGTGCCAGCAGTGACAAGCCAGGAGGTGACTATGGCTACACCTTC. Residues: CASSDKPGGDYGYTF.

This clone has only a few counts. The chain uses TRBV11-2 and TRBJ2-1, with 7 positions matching TRBD2. V dropped 7 bases and J dropped 9; count of bases not matched to a gene: 6. Germline V CDR1 and CDR2: SGHAT, FQNNGV. The CDR3 is 12 residues long. The CDR3 is CASNGLVGEQFF. As DNA, the CDR3 is TGTGCCAGCAACGGACTAGTGGGTGAGCAGTTCTTC.

This clone was counted between two and nine times. The genes are TRBV20-1 and TRBJ1-1; D is unresolved. Germline values: CDR1 DFQATT, CDR2 SNEGSKA (reference sequence). Trimming stripped 7 bases from V and 5 bases from J, with 8 bases between. The CDR3 has 10 amino acids. The CDR3 DNA reads as TGCAGTGGGGAGGAGACTGAAGCTTTCTTT. Translated: CSGEETEAFF.

A few counts support this clone. The chain links TRBV30 to TRBJ1-1, with a possible D match to TRBD1 (5 bases). With 1 base removed from V and 0 bases from J, the gap between germline ends came to 15 bases. Germline values: CDR1 GTSNPN, CDR2 SVGIG (reference sequence). This CDR3 comprises 16 residues. CDR3 nucleotides: TGTGCCTGGAGTGCCGGGGGTACCGGATTGAACACTGAAGCTTTCTTT. It specifies CAWSAGGTGLNTEAFF.

This clone was counted a single time. The rearrangement links TRBV5-6 to TRBJ2-7; TRBD1 or TRBD2 may be the D gene (5 bases each). The CDR3 covers 14 residues. CDR1 is SGHDT and CDR2 is YYEEEE in the germline V gene. V lost 1 base, J lost 2 bases, and 10 bases lay in between. The CDR3 nucleotides are TGTGCCAGCAGCTTGATGGGACCGGCCTACGAGCAGTACTTC. This sequence encodes CASSLMGPAYEQYF.

The chain carries TRBV29-1 and TRBJ2-2, with TRBD2 matching 11 bases. The ends lost 7 bases at V and 1 base at J; junction bases unmatched: 8. The germline V gene encodes CDR1 SQVTM and CDR2 ANQGSEA. There are 16 residues in the CDR3. CDR3: CSAILAGGRNTGELFF. The CDR3 DNA reads as TGCAGCGCGATTTTAGCGGGGGGGAGGAACACCGGGGAGCTGTTTTTT.

The chain recombines TRBV6-4 with TRBJ2-3, with 10 bases that match TRBD1. The CDR3 runs to 16 residues. With 5 bases clipped from V and 2 bases from J, the junction kept 7 bases outside the gene matches. The V gene's germline CDR1 is MRHNA and CDR2 SNTAGT. The CDR3 here is CASSRTGGEPTDTQYF. Here the CDR3 DNA reads TGTGCCAGCAGTCGGACAGGGGGGGAACCCACAGATACGCAGTATTTT.